The source of this T cell receptor (beta chain) is a study of shared clonotypes between healthy human individuals. Cells designated naive CD8 were CD45RO-negative and were positively selected for CCR7, with terminally differentiated effector memory CD45RA+ cells excluded. All the donors were Caucasian adults who lived in Nashville, Tennessee. Worth noting for this clone: Its antigen is unknown.

Notes on the study in general: Relative to memory subsets, naive subsets generally showed larger estimated richness. Sharing across four donors was seen in 4.5% to 5.5% of naive CD4 clonotypes.

The protocol was immunoSEQ multiplex PCR, while the TCRdb copy is restricted to in-frame clones and leaves out a portion. Among millions of clones, just under 95% were seen once, and the ten largest hold 0.85% to 1.2%. The germline CDR1 and CDR2 sequences are ENHRY and SYGVKD. The CDR3 totals 13 residues. V was shortened by 7 bases and J by 3 bases, with 11 bases between the two germline ends. The chain links TRBV10-3 to TRBJ2-3, with D perhaps matching TRBD1 (6 bases). Material for sequencing was naive CD8+ T cells sorted from blood. This sequence originates from a man between 18 and 35 years old in good health. The chain's CDR3 is CAITLDRTDTQYF. CDR3 bases: TGTGCCATCACTCTCGACAGGACAGATACGCAGTATTTT.